Shown below are 27 T cell receptor beta chains from a single sample sequenced in a study of siplizumab effects on memory and regulatory T cells. Profiled with immunoSEQ multiplex PCR; TCRdb holds only in-frame clones, not every one. Among approximately 100,000 clones listed, 94% were seen once. The sample taken for sequencing was Tregs sorted from blood. All receptors come from a human donor in good health.

The chain uses TRBV10-1 and TRBJ2-7, with D perhaps matching TRBD2 (5 bases). CDR3 length: 14 residues. CDR1 and CDR2 (germline): WNHNN, SYGVQD (reference sequence). The germline V and J ends were trimmed by 4 bases and 7 bases, with 17 bases remaining between them. In nucleotides, the CDR3 is TGCGCCAGCAGTGGAGGCAGCCCAGAGGGAGAGCAGTACTTC. It codes for CASSGGSPEGEQYF.

This clone appeared a few times. The chain combines TRBV4-1 with TRBJ1-1; 11 nucleotides agree with TRBD1. The CDR3 is made up of 16 amino acids. The germline gives CDR1 MGHRA, CDR2 YSYEKL. V gave up 4 bases and J gave up 5 bases; unmatched junction bases: 9. CDR3 protein: CASSPADRGRGTEAFF. The DNA of the CDR3 is TGCGCCAGCAGCCCAGCGGACAGGGGGCGCGGGACTGAAGCTTTCTTT.

This clone showed up just a few times. This CDR3 is CAITEAGVSNEQFF. CDR3 bases: TGTGCCATCACCGAAGCGGGAGTGAGCAATGAGCAGTTCTTC. The chain joins TRBV10-3 to TRBJ2-1, with 8 positions matching TRBD2. The CDR3 sequence is 14 residues long. The V gene's germline CDR1 is ENHRY and CDR2 SYGVKD. The V gene end was trimmed by 7 bases and the J gene end by 6 bases; junction bases not matched to a gene: 8.

This rearrangement joins TRBV18 to TRBJ1-1; D is unclear. This CDR3 is 14 amino acids long. Germline V lookup: CDR1 KGHSH, CDR2 LQKENI. V shed 2 bases and J shed 5 bases, with 12 bases lying between them. The CDR3 DNA reads as TGTGCCAGCTCACCATTTTCAAGGGAGACTGAAGCTTTCTTT. This sequence encodes CASSPFSRETEAFF. Full variable domain (rest looked up from reference TRBV18 and TRBJ1-1): NAGVMQNPRHLVRRRGQEARLRCSPMKGHSHVYWYRQLPEEGLKFMVYLQKENIIDESGMPKERFSAEFPKEGPSILRIQQVVRGDSAAYFCASSPFSRETEAFFGQGTRLTVV.

The chain couples TRBV5-1 to TRBJ1-1, with D maybe TRBD1 (5 bases). Germline lookup yields CDR1 SGHRS and CDR2 YFSETQ. V was clipped by 2 bases and J by 4 bases, with 15 bases between them. The CDR3 is 15 amino acids. DNA of the CDR3: TGCGCCAGCAGCTTATACCCCAGGGTAGGCACTGAAGCTTTCTTT. It specifies CASSLYPRVGTEAFF.

The gene calls are TRBV27 and TRBJ2-1; D assignment may be TRBD1 or TRBD2 (5 bases each). Germline lookup yields CDR1 MNHEY and CDR2 SMNVEV (reference sequence). CDR3 size: 15 residues. V dropped 7 bases and J dropped 2 bases, with 15 bases sitting between them. CDR3 sequence: CASTKPGRAYNEQFF. The CDR3 nucleotides are TGTGCCAGCACCAAACCGGGACGGGCCTACAATGAGCAGTTCTTC.

This rearrangement joins TRBV25-1 to TRBJ1-4, with 10 bases lining up with TRBD1. The CDR3 loop spans 15 amino acids. From germline, CDR1 is MGHDK and CDR2 SYGVNS. After removal of 6 bases from V and 0 bases from J, the junction contained 1 base not matched to a gene. CDR3 sequence reads: CASRDRGATNEKLFF. In nucleotides, the CDR3 is TGTGCCAGCAGGGACAGGGGGGCAACTAATGAAAAACTGTTTTTT. Full variable domain (missing parts from reference TRBV25-1 and TRBJ1-4): EADIYQTPRYLVIGTGKKITLECSQTMGHDKMYWYQQDPGMELHLIHYSYGVNSTEKGDLSSESTVSRIRTEHFPLTLESARPSHTSQYLCASRDRGATNEKLFFGSGTQLSVL.

This chain uses TRBV6-5 with TRBJ2-7; tentatively, D is TRBD1 (6 bases). V was pared by 7 bases and J by 1 base, with 17 bases between. The germline V gene has CDR1 MNHEY and CDR2 SVGAGI. There are 15 residues in the CDR3. The CDR3 DNA sequence: TGTGCCAGCACCAAATCTGGACAGTATTCCTACGAGCAGTACTTC. As protein: CASTKSGQYSYEQYF.

This chain joins TRBV7-2 and TRBJ1-5; 8 positions match TRBD1. V dropped 5 bases and J dropped 5; count of bases not matched to a gene: 8. The germline gives CDR1 SGHTA, CDR2 FQGNSA. The CDR3 spans 15 residues. CDR3 protein: CASSLRDRRYQPQHF. The CDR3 DNA reads TGTGCCAGCAGCCTAAGGGACAGGCGTTATCAGCCCCAGCATTTT. Drawing the rest from reference TRBV7-2 and TRBJ1-5, the complete variable domain is GAGVSQSPSNKVTEKGKDVELRCDPISGHTALYWYRQSLGQGLEFLIYFQGNSAPDKSGLPSDRFSAERTGGSVSTLTIQRTQQEDSAVYLCASSLRDRRYQPQHFGDGTRLSIL.

The V and J genes are TRBV5-1 and TRBJ2-3; D is possibly TRBD1 or TRBD2 (5 bases each). There are 16 residues in the CDR3. V lost 3 bases and J lost 0, with 14 bases in between. Looked up from germline, CDR1 is SGHRS and CDR2 is YFSETQ. This chain's CDR3 is CASSWTRGASTDTQYF. The CDR3, as DNA: TGCGCCAGCAGCTGGACAAGGGGAGCGAGCACAGATACGCAGTATTTT.

The J gene is TRBJ2-1, the V gene TRBV7-3, with 8 bases that match TRBD1. CDR1 is SGHTA, CDR2 FQGTGA, per germline. The trim removed 5 bases at V and 6 bases at J, leaving 3 bases unmatched. The CDR3 is 13 amino acids. CDR3 residues: CASSGQGANEQFF. CDR3 nucleotide sequence: TGTGCCAGCAGCGGTCAGGGGGCCAATGAGCAGTTCTTC.

The chain recombines TRBV21-1 with TRBJ2-1; the table gives TRBD2 as D, unverified against the DNA. TRBV21-1 is an annotated pseudogene. The CDR3 loop spans 19 amino acids. The CDR3 reads CASSKGIPRMRSSYNEQFF. The CDR3 bases are TGTGCCAGCAGCAAAGGGATTCCACGTATGAGGAGCTCCTACAATGAGCAGTTCTTC.

The chain carries TRBV7-3 and TRBJ2-3; TRBD1 matches 7 bases. The CDR3 spans 15 residues. Trimming at V came to 6 bases and at J to 4 bases, leaving 10 bases not matched to a gene. Germline values: CDR1 SGHTA, CDR2 FQGTGA. The DNA of the CDR3 is TGTGCCAGCAGTCCCTTTAAGGGGGCACCAGATACGCAGTATTTT. This encodes CASSPFKGAPDTQYF.

This chain links TRBV7-3 with TRBJ2-1; 10 positions agree with TRBD2. There are 15 residues in the CDR3. From germline, CDR1 is SGHTA and CDR2 FQGTGA. The V gene end was trimmed by 3 bases and the J gene end by 7 bases; junction bases not matched to a gene: 6. The CDR3 here is CASSFVAGGPNEQFF. DNA of the CDR3: TGTGCCAGCAGCTTCGTAGCGGGAGGACCAAATGAGCAGTTCTTC. Full variable domain (remainder filled in from reference TRBV7-3 and TRBJ2-1): GAGVSQTPSNKVTEKGKYVELRCDPISGHTALYWYRQSLGQGPEFLIYFQGTGAADDSGLPNDRFFAVRPEGSVSTLKIQRTERGDSAVYLCASSFVAGGPNEQFFGPGTRLTVL.

V and J are TRBV28 and TRBJ1-3; D is ambiguous. CDR1 MDHEN and CDR2 SYDVKM come from the germline V gene. The ends were cut back, 6 bases at V and 1 base at J, with 4 bases in the middle. The CDR3 consists of 12 residues. This CDR3 reads CASRVSGNTIYF. For the CDR3, the DNA is TGTGCCAGCAGAGTATCTGGAAACACCATATATTTT.

This clone appeared once. V usage is TRBV9 and J usage is TRBJ2-2, with 8 bases identical to TRBD1. The germline V gene has CDR1 SGDLS and CDR2 YYNGEE. V dropped 0 bases and J dropped 6; count of bases not matched to a gene: 7. This CDR3 spans 16 amino acids. The chain's CDR3 is CASSVAGTGWAGELFF. CDR3 DNA sequence: TGTGCCAGCAGCGTAGCCGGGACAGGATGGGCCGGGGAGCTGTTTTTT.

There are a few counts of this clone. V usage is TRBV4-1 and J usage is TRBJ1-1; no definite D call. The V gene lost 1 base and the J gene lost 5 bases, with 11 bases spanning the gap. Germline CDR1 MGHRA, CDR2 YSYEKL. This CDR3 has 14 residues. The CDR3 DNA follows: TGCGCCAGCAGCCAAGTTCTGGTGGGTACTGAAGCTTTCTTT. This encodes CASSQVLVGTEAFF.

This clone has just one count. The rearrangement joins TRBV18 to TRBJ1-2; no definite D call. The germline V and J ends were trimmed by 2 bases and 1 base, with 11 bases remaining between them. CDR1 is KGHSH, CDR2 LQKENI, per germline. The CDR3 covers 15 residues. The CDR3 sequence is CASSPIGEFNYGYTF. The DNA of the CDR3 is TGTGCCAGCTCACCAATCGGGGAGTTTAACTATGGCTACACCTTC.

The chain uses TRBV30 and TRBJ1-5; D not certain. V was clipped by 1 base and J by 5 bases, with 9 bases between them. CDR1 is GTSNPN, CDR2 SVGIG, per germline (reference sequence). This CDR3 contains 13 residues. The CDR3 bases are TGTGCCTGGAGTGAGTTTAGGGATCAGCCCCAGCATTTT. It specifies CAWSEFRDQPQHF.

The chain carries TRBV18 and TRBJ2-7; no clear D gene. Deletions cut 0 bases from V and 7 bases from J, with 16 bases between. From germline, CDR1 is KGHSH and CDR2 LQKENI. This CDR3 comprises 15 residues. In DNA form, the CDR3 reads TGTGCCAGCTCACCACCCCAGGCCGGGCGTCGTGAGCAGTACTTC. Amino acids: CASSPPQAGRREQYF. Complete variable domain (other parts from reference TRBV18 and TRBJ2-7): NAGVMQNPRHLVRRRGQEARLRCSPMKGHSHVYWYRQLPEEGLKFMVYLQKENIIDESGMPKERFSAEFPKEGPSILRIQQVVRGDSAAYFCASSPPQAGRREQYFGPGTRLTVT.

This clone came up once. At one end, the junction sequence differs from germline, possibly due to a read error. J is TRBJ1-1 and V is TRBV7-9; D gene uncertain. This CDR3 region has 15 residues. Germline lookup yields CDR1 SEHNR and CDR2 FQNEAQ (reference sequence). The CDR3 loop is CASSLGIGGNPEAFF. CDR3 nucleotides: TGTGCCAGCAGCTTAGGAATTGGCGGGAACCCTGAAGCTTTCTTT.

The rearrangement links TRBV19 to TRBJ1-1, with 8 bases fitting TRBD1. After removal of 7 bases from V and 0 bases from J, the junction contained 4 bases not matched to a gene. Germline-derived CDR1 and CDR2 are LNHDA and SQIVND (reference sequence). This CDR3 has 14 residues. The CDR3 DNA reads TGTGCCAGTACCTGGACAGGGATGAACACTGAAGCTTTCTTT. Translated, it gives CASTWTGMNTEAFF.

The chain uses TRBV9 and TRBJ1-1; D is unresolved. Trimming pared 4 bases from V and 7 bases from J, leaving 14 bases between. The germline gives CDR1 SGDLS, CDR2 YYNGEE. This CDR3 contains 13 residues. The CDR3 is CASSPRPGGEAFF. As DNA, the CDR3 is TGTGCCAGCAGCCCGAGGCCCGGAGGTGAAGCTTTCTTT.

This clone has only one observation. The V and J genes are TRBV25-1 and TRBJ2-7; D unclear. The CDR3 runs to 11 residues. V dropped 5 bases and J dropped 4 bases, with 6 bases sitting between them. Germline CDR1 reads MGHDK; CDR2 reads SYGVNS. The DNA of the CDR3 is TGTGCCAGCAGTACCGTATACGAGCAGTACTTC. This gives the protein CASSTVYEQYF.

The V gene is TRBV4-2, the J gene TRBJ2-5; 7 positions agree with TRBD2. Germline loops: CDR1 LGHNA, CDR2 YNFKEQ. V was clipped by 1 base and J by 4 bases; unmatched bases: 6. The CDR3 is made up of 15 amino acids. The CDR3 bases are TGTGCCAGCAGCCAAGGGGGGGGTGAGAGAGAGACCCAGTACTTC. Protein product: CASSQGGGERETQYF.

V and J are TRBV6-5 and TRBJ2-7, with D possibly being TRBD2 (5 bases). The germline V gene encodes CDR1 MNHEY and CDR2 SVGAGI. Deletions cut 5 bases from V and 0 bases from J, with 11 bases between. This CDR3 contains 14 residues. Written as DNA, the CDR3 is TGTGCCAGCAGTGCTACGGGATCCTCCTACGAGCAGTACTTC. Its protein is CASSATGSSYEQYF.

CDR3 amino acids: CAWSFRGSLTYEQYF. In DNA, the CDR3 is TGTGCCTGGAGTTTTCGCGGGAGCTTAACCTACGAGCAGTACTTC. The rearrangement joins TRBV30 to TRBJ2-7, with TRBD2 matching over 7 bases. Losses at the gene ends were 2 bases for V and 2 bases for J; bases not matched to a gene: 9. Germline V gene lookup returns CDR1 GTSNPN and CDR2 SVGIG (reference sequence). The CDR3 contains 15 residues.